The clone carrying this T cell receptor (beta chain) was picked up many times. The target antigen is unknown. This sample was taken from a study of human T cells and chemical hapten exposure. Study-level findings and limits: Controls had significantly fewer large CDR3 similarity clusters than were formed by expanded TCRs.

Trimming pared 6 bases from V and 1 base from J, leaving 9 bases between. This CDR3 contains 13 residues. Germline V gives CDR1 MDHEN, CDR2 SYDVKM. TCRdb passed the RACE reads through MiXCR, listing each CDR3 protein once. Of tens of thousands of distinct CDR3 sequences in the sample, 7.5% to 9.5% are singletons; the top ten hold 3% to 4.5%. Time point indicated: patch test 2, 6 weeks after DPC sensitization. The treatment denotes: therapeutic diphenylcyclopropenone sensitization with weekly scalp DPC. The sequenced sample was whole blood, obtained in connection with sensitization to the hapten diphenylcyclopropenone (DPC). The chain recombines TRBV28 with TRBJ1-1; D is ambiguous. The sequence was collected from a woman aged 50 to 60 with alopecia areata. Some clones in this sample may be carry-over from other donors' samples. The CDR3 reads CASSPLPNTEAFF. CDR3 sequence (DNA): TGTGCCAGCAGCCCCCTACCGAACACTGAAGCTTTCTTT. Full variable domain (remainder filled in from reference TRBV28 and TRBJ1-1): DVKVTQSSRYLVKRTGEKVFLECVQDMDHENMFWYRQDPGLGLRLIYFSYDVKMKEKGDIPEGYSVSREKKERFSLILESASTNQTSMYLCASSPLPNTEAFFGQGTRLTVV.